This passage covers 24 T cell receptor beta chains from one sample sequenced in a study of cytomegalovirus exposure and HLA in healthy donors. With 60 Vbeta and 13 Jbeta primers, the PCR was carried out. Sequencing was performed with immunoSEQ multiplex PCR; in TCRdb, only in-frame clones are kept and a portion is missing. The data hold fewer than 200,000 clones, with 80% observed a single time. Sequencing was performed on PBMCs. These receptors all stem from a woman aged 50 to 60 in good health and CMV-seronegative.

This rearrangement joins TRBV5-5 to TRBJ1-3; D not resolved. The CDR3 loop spans 15 amino acids. V lost 2 bases to trimming and J lost 0 bases, with 9 bases between them. The V gene's germline CDR1 is SGHKS and CDR2 YYEKEE (reference sequence). Here the CDR3 DNA reads TGTGCCAGCAGCTTATCACAGCTCTCTGGAAACACCATATATTTT. Protein product: CASSLSQLSGNTIYF.

This clone appeared a single time. The chain combines TRBV5-4 with TRBJ2-4; 8 bases are a match to TRBD1. Germline CDR1 and CDR2: SGHNT and YYREEE (reference sequence). J lost 6 bases, V lost 4 bases, and 6 bases had no gene match. The CDR3 has 14 residues. Written as DNA, the CDR3 is TGTGCCAGCAGCCAACCCGACAGGGGAAACATTCAGTACTTC. Protein: CASSQPDRGNIQYF.

This chain connects TRBV28 to TRBJ2-3; TRBD1 is a possible D gene (6 bases). The CDR3 loop spans 13 amino acids. V lost 7 bases and J lost 7, with 15 bases in between. Germline V gene lookup returns CDR1 MDHEN and CDR2 SYDVKM. The CDR3 nucleotides are TGTGCCAGCACGAAGTCAGGGGTCCATACGCAGTATTTT. The encoded protein is CASTKSGVHTQYF. Combining the CDR3 with reference TRBV28 and TRBJ2-3 gives the whole variable domain DVKVTQSSRYLVKRTGEKVFLECVQDMDHENMFWYRQDPGLGLRLIYFSYDVKMKEKGDIPEGYSVSREKKERFSLILESASTNQTSMYLCASTKSGVHTQYFGPGTRLTVL.

The genes are TRBV9 and TRBJ2-1; 13 bases are a match to TRBD2. The CDR3 contains 18 residues. CDR1 and CDR2 from the germline V gene are SGDLS and YYNGEE. Losses at the gene ends were 4 bases for V and 0 bases for J; bases not matched to a gene: 7. The CDR3 sequence: CASSPGTSGASSYNEQFF. The CDR3 DNA is TGTGCCAGCAGCCCCGGGACTAGCGGGGCGAGCTCCTACAATGAGCAGTTCTTC.

This clone has just one count. This chain joins TRBV9 and TRBJ2-3, with 7 bases fitting TRBD2. After removal of 0 bases from V and 2 bases from J, the junction contained 3 bases not matched to a gene. The CDR3 runs to 15 residues. Looked up from germline, CDR1 is SGDLS and CDR2 is YYNGEE. CDR3 coding DNA: TGTGCCAGCAGCGTAGACGGGAGGCTCACAGATACGCAGTATTTT. This encodes CASSVDGRLTDTQYF.

The gene calls are TRBV14 and TRBJ2-7; 8 nucleotides align to TRBD2. Unmatched junction bases numbered 2, after V lost 1 base and J lost 0 bases. The CDR3 runs to 15 residues. Germline values: CDR1 SGHDN, CDR2 FVKESK. The CDR3 protein is CASSQGLAISYEQYF. CDR3 DNA sequence: TGTGCCAGCAGCCAAGGACTAGCGATCTCCTACGAGCAGTACTTC. Full variable domain (remainder filled in from reference TRBV14 and TRBJ2-7): EAGVTQFPSHSVIEKGQTVTLRCDPISGHDNLYWYRRVMGKEIKFLLHFVKESKQDESGMPNNRFLAERTGGTYSTLKVQPAELEDSGVYFCASSQGLAISYEQYFGPGTRLTVT.

The chain recombines TRBV7-2 with TRBJ2-2; D call uncertain. Germline V gene data show CDR1 as SGHTA and CDR2 as FQGNSA. The CDR3 runs 14 residues. Trimming removed 2 bases at V and 4 bases at J, with 8 bases between. As DNA, the CDR3 is TGTGCCAGCAGCTTAAGAGCGAGCACCGGGGAGCTGTTTTTT. Residues: CASSLRASTGELFF.

This clone was recorded once. This rearrangement joins TRBV15 to TRBJ1-5, with D hard to call. The V gene's germline CDR1 is LNHNV and CDR2 YYDKDF (reference sequence). CDR3 length: 13 residues. Trimming cost V 3 bases and J 7 bases, with 10 bases left between them. CDR3 sequence reads: CATSRAGSQPQHF. In DNA form, the CDR3 reads TGTGCCACCAGCAGGGCAGGAAGCCAGCCCCAGCATTTT.

The chain has TRBV18 and TRBJ2-7; 7 bases agree with TRBD2. CDR3 length equals 13 residues. V shed 5 bases and J 4 bases; nucleotides not matched to a gene: 5. Germline CDR1 KGHSH, CDR2 LQKENI. In DNA, the CDR3 is TGTGCCAGCTCAACCACGGGAGGTTACGAGCAGTACTTC. Its translation is CASSTTGGYEQYF.

This chain joins TRBV18 and TRBJ1-5, with 7 bases that match TRBD1. From germline, CDR1 is KGHSH and CDR2 LQKENI. The CDR3 extends over 17 amino acids. The V gene end was trimmed by 4 bases and the J gene end by 1 base; junction bases not matched to a gene: 10. In DNA form, the CDR3 reads TGTGCCAGCTCACTAACGGGACAGCAATTAAGCAATCAGCCCCAGCATTTT. This codes for CASSLTGQQLSNQPQHF.

The chain combines TRBV28 with TRBJ2-5; maybe TRBD2 (6 bases). TRBJ2-7 explains the end of the DNA better; the J call may be wrong. Germline V gene lookup returns CDR1 MDHEN and CDR2 SYDVKM. The CDR3 runs 14 residues. The CDR3 protein is CASNMNPGAYEQYF. The CDR3 region has the DNA TGTGCCAGCAATATGAATCCGGGAGCCTACGAGCAGTACTTC.

The chain combines TRBV28 with TRBJ2-5, with D perhaps TRBD2 (5 bases). Germline V gene lookup returns CDR1 MDHEN and CDR2 SYDVKM. This CDR3 is built from 15 residues. V was clipped by 5 bases and J by 2 bases, with 15 bases between them. The CDR3 region is CASSAPRDLQETQYF. The CDR3 region has the DNA TGTGCCAGCAGTGCCCCCCGGGATTTACAAGAGACCCAGTACTTC.

The V and J genes are TRBV11-1 and TRBJ1-2; TRBD1 is a possible D gene (5 bases). Germline CDR1 reads SGHAT; CDR2 reads FQDESV (reference sequence). With 2 bases removed from V and 6 bases from J, the gap between germline ends came to 10 bases. The CDR3 is made up of 13 amino acids. CDR3 amino acids: CASSLRQNDGYTF. CDR3 DNA: TGTGCCAGCAGCTTAAGACAGAACGATGGCTACACCTTC.

The CDR3, as DNA: TGTGCCAGCAGCTTATTAAATATCTATGGCTACACCTTC. It is translated as CASSLLNIYGYTF. The chain is built from TRBV11-2 and TRBJ1-2; unclear D gene. V was clipped by 2 bases and J by 4 bases, with 8 bases between them. The CDR3 spans 13 residues. From germline, CDR1 is SGHAT and CDR2 FQNNGV. Full variable domain (missing parts from reference TRBV11-2 and TRBJ1-2): EAGVAQSPRYKIIEKRQSVAFWCNPISGHATLYWYQQILGQGPKLLIQFQNNGVVDDSQLPKDRFSAERLKGVDSTLKIQPAKLEDSAVYLCASSLLNIYGYTFGSGTRLTVV.

This clone was seen once. The rearrangement uses TRBV19 and TRBJ2-5, with 9 positions matching TRBD2. This CDR3 has 14 residues. V was pared by 8 bases and J by 4 bases, with 8 bases of the junction left unmatched. Per germline, CDR1 LNHDA and CDR2 SQIVND (reference sequence). The DNA for the CDR3 is TGTGCCAGTGGGTCGGCGGGGGGGGGAGAGACCCAGTACTTC. This gives the protein CASGSAGGGETQYF.

V is TRBV7-8 and J is TRBJ2-1, with 9 nucleotides matching TRBD1. Germline loops: CDR1 SGHVS, CDR2 FQNEAQ. The CDR3 has 17 residues. J gave up 8 bases and V 3 bases, and 14 bases lay outside the gene matches. The CDR3 nucleotides are TGTGCCAGCAGCTTGGACCTCCGGGACAGGGATTTGGATGAGCAGTTCTTC. It encodes CASSLDLRDRDLDEQFF.

The chain has TRBV5-1 and TRBJ2-1, with no clear D. The length of the CDR3 is 15 residues. V lost 0 bases, J lost 0 bases, and 7 bases lay in between. Germline loops: CDR1 SGHRS, CDR2 YFSETQ. The CDR3 DNA follows: TGCGCCAGCAGCTTGGTGGTCAGCTCCTACAATGAGCAGTTCTTC. Protein: CASSLVVSSYNEQFF.

The chain has TRBV29-1 and TRBJ1-2; tentative D call: TRBD1 (6 bases). Germline V CDR1 and CDR2: SQVTM, ANQGSEA. Trimming stripped 3 bases from V and 8 bases from J, with 7 bases between. The CDR3 sequence is 10 residues long. CDR3 amino acids: CSVDQGGYTF. The CDR3 DNA reads TGCAGCGTTGATCAGGGGGGCTACACCTTC.

This clone has a single count. The chain links TRBV6-5 to TRBJ1-4; TRBD1 agrees at 8 bases. J gave up 8 bases and V 1 base, and 6 bases lay outside the gene matches. Germline CDR1 and CDR2: MNHEY and SVGAGI. This CDR3 has 15 residues. The CDR3, as DNA: TGTGCCAGCAGTTACTTGGACAGGGCGGGCGAAAAACTGTTTTTT. As protein: CASSYLDRAGEKLFF.

The genes are TRBV2 and TRBJ1-2; 7 bases align to TRBD1. There are 13 residues in the CDR3. Looked up from germline, CDR1 is SNHLY and CDR2 is FYNNEI. Trimming cost V 6 bases and J 6 bases; bases outside gene matches: 7. This chain's CDR3 is CASRVDRADGYTF. The DNA of the CDR3 is TGTGCCAGCAGGGTAGACAGGGCGGATGGCTACACCTTC.

The V gene is TRBV6-5, the J gene TRBJ1-6, with 10 bases matching TRBD1. Germline V gene data show CDR1 as MNHEY and CDR2 as SVGAGI. CDR3 length equals 16 residues. J was trimmed by 8 bases and V by 3 bases; bases with no gene match: 7. CDR3 protein: CASSYGGTGDYSPLHF. Here the CDR3 DNA reads TGTGCCAGCAGTTATGGCGGGACAGGGGATTATTCACCCCTCCACTTT.

V is TRBV4-3 and J is TRBJ2-1; 7 bases are shared with TRBD2. Germline V gene data show CDR1 as LGHNA and CDR2 as YSLEER. The CDR3 is 14 amino acids. V shed 3 bases and J 8 bases; nucleotides not matched to a gene: 7. This CDR3 is CASSHRRERDEQFF. CDR3 in DNA: TGCGCCAGCAGCCACCGGCGGGAGAGAGATGAGCAGTTCTTC.

With respect to this clone: Other nucleotide sequences from this sample produce the same CDR3. The chain carries TRBV7-6 and TRBJ1-1; D may be TRBD1 (6 bases). The V end was cut by 5 bases, the J end by 5 bases, with 12 bases between. This CDR3 comprises 13 residues. Germline V lookup: CDR1 SGHVS, CDR2 FNYEAQ. This chain's CDR3 is CASSRGQNTEAFF. CDR3 sequence (DNA): TGTGCCAGCAGCCGTGGACAGAATACTGAAGCTTTCTTT.

A single count supports this clone. This rearrangement joins TRBV7-3 to TRBJ2-2, with 8 nucleotides matching TRBD1. The junction had 7 bases not matched to a gene; V was cut back by 2 bases and J by 2 bases. CDR1 is SGHTA and CDR2 is FQGTGA in the germline V gene. CDR3 length equals 17 residues. As DNA, the CDR3 is TGTGCCAGCAGCTTATCTATCACAGGGGGAAACACCGGGGAGCTGTTTTTT. This codes for CASSLSITGGNTGELFF. Complete variable domain (other parts from reference TRBV7-3 and TRBJ2-2): GAGVSQTPSNKVTEKGKYVELRCDPISGHTALYWYRQSLGQGPEFLIYFQGTGAADDSGLPNDRFFAVRPEGSVSTLKIQRTERGDSAVYLCASSLSITGGNTGELFFGEGSRLTVL.